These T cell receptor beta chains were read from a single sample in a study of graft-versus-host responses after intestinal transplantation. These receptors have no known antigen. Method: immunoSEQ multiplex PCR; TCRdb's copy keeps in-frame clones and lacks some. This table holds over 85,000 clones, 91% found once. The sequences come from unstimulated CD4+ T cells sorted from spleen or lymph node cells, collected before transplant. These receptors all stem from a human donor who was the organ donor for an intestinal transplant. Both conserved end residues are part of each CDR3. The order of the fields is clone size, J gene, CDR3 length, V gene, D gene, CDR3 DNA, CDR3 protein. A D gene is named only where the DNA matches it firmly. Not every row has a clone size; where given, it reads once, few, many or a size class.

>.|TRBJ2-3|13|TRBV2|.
TGTGCCACGTCCTTTTGGGCCGCAGATACGCAGTATTTT
CATSFWAADTQYF
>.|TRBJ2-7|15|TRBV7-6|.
TGTGCCAGCAGCTCCCAGGGGGTGGTAGCGGGGGAGCAGTACTTC
CASSSQGVVAGEQYF
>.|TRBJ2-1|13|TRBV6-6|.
TGTGCCAGCAGTTTACTAGCTCACAATGAGCAGTTCTTC
CASSLLAHNEQFF
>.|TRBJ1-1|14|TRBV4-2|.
TGTGCCAGCAGCCAAGTTGGGCCCAACACTGAAGCTTTCTTT
CASSQVGPNTEAFF
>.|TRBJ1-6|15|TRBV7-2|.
TGTGCCAGCAGCTTAGGGGGCATGTATAATTCACCCCTCCACTTT
CASSLGGMYNSPLHF
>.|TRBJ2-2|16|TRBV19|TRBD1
TGTGCCAGTAGTATCCCGACAGGGCAGAACACCGGGGAGCTGTTTTTT
CASSIPTGQNTGELFF
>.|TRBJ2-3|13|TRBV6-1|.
TGTGCCAGCAGAGGACTAAACACAGATACGCAGTATTTT
CASRGLNTDTQYF
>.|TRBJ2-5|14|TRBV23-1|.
TGCGCCAGCAGCCACCAGGGGAGGGGAGAGACCCAGTACTTC
CASSHQGRGETQYF
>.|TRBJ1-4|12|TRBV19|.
TGTGCCAGTAGTGACCACAGTGAAAAACTGTTTTTT
CASSDHSEKLFF
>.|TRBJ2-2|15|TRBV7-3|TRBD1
TGTGCCAGCAGCCTGACAGGGACCAACACCGGGGAGCTGTTTTTT
CASSLTGTNTGELFF
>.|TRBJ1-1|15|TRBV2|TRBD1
TGTGCCAGCGGACCCGGGACAGGGAAAGGAACTGAAGCTTTCTTT
CASGPGTGKGTEAFF
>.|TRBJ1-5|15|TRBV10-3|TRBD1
TGTGCCATCAGTGTCACAGGGGGTCAGAATCAGCCCCAGCATTTT
CAISVTGGQNQPQHF
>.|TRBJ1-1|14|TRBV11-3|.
TGTGCCAGCAGCTCTAACAATGGGCACACTGAAGCTTTCTTT
CASSSNNGHTEAFF
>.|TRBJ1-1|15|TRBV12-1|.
TGTGCCAGCAGCTCCGGGGGGAAGCCGAACACTGAAGCTTTCTTT
CASSSGGKPNTEAFF
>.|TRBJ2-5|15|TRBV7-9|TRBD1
TGTGCCAGCAGCAAGGGACAGGGGGCTTCGGAGACCCAGTACTTC
CASSKGQGASETQYF
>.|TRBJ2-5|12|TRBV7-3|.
TGTGCCAGCAGCTTAGGTGCGGGGACCCAGTACTTC
CASSLGAGTQYF
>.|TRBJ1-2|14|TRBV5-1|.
TGCGCCAGCAGCTTTCGGGGACTTAACTATGGCTACACCTTC
CASSFRGLNYGYTF
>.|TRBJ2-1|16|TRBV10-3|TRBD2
TGTGCCATCAGAGGGCTAGCGGGGGGGGCCCGGTATGAGCAGTTCTTC
CAIRGLAGGARYEQFF
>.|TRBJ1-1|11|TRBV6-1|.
TGTGCCAGCAGTCGACTTCAGGAAGCTTTCTTT
CASSRLQEAFF
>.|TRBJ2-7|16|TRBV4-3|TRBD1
TGCGCCAGCAGCCTGAGGGCCGGGACAGGAGGAAACGAGCAGTACTTC
CASSLRAGTGGNEQYF
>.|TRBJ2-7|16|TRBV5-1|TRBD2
TGCGCCAGCAGCCGAGGCGGTGGGAGGGTCCCCTACGAGCAGTACTTC
CASSRGGGRVPYEQYF
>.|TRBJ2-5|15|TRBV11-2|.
TGTGCCAGCAGCCCCAGACAGGGAGGCGATGAGACCCAGTACTTC
CASSPRQGGDETQYF
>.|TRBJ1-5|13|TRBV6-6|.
TGTGCCAGCTCCAGGGGTCCCCTAGGGCCCCAGCATTTT
CASSRGPLGPQHF
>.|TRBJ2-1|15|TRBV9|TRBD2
TGTGCCAGCAGCGTAGCGGCGGCTAGCGGGGGCGAGCAGTTCTTC
CASSVAAASGGEQFF
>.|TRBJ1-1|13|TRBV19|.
TGTGCCAGTAGTATCACAGTGAACACTGAAGCTTTCTTT
CASSITVNTEAFF
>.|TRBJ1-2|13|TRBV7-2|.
TGTGCCAGCATCCCTGGGAGGGGCTATGGCTACACCTTC
CASIPGRGYGYTF
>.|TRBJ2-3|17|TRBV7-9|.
TGTGCCAGCAGCTTAGTTTCGACAGTCTCTAGCACAGATACGCAGTATTTT
CASSLVSTVSSTDTQYF
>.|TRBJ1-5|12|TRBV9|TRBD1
TGTGCCACCCGGACAGGGAATCAGCCCCAGCATTTT
CATRTGNQPQHF
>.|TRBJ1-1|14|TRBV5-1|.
TGCGCCAGCAGCTTGGGGGGGCCGGTCACTGAAGCTTTCTTT
CASSLGGPVTEAFF
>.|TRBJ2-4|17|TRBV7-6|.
TGTGCCAGCAGCTTAGGGGCCGCCTTTATAGCCAAAAACATTCAGTACTTC
CASSLGAAFIAKNIQYF
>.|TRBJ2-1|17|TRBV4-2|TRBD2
TGTGCCAGCAGCCAAGATCGGGGTTCTAGCGGGGCGAATGAGCAGTTCTTC
CASSQDRGSSGANEQFF
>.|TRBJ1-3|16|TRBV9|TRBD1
TGTGCCAGCAGCGCGGGGACAGGGAACTCTGGAAACACCATATATTTT
CASSAGTGNSGNTIYF
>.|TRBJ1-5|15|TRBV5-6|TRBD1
TGTGCCAGCAGCGCCGGGACAGGGGCTGTCCAGCCCCAGCATTTT
CASSAGTGAVQPQHF
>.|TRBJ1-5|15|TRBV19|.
TGTGCCAGTATACCCACAGGGAGCCGGTCGTGGCCCCAGCATTTT
CASIPTGSRSWPQHF
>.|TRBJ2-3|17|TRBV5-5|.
TGTGCCAGCAGCTTTCGTTCTGGTGGGCAGGGGACAGATACGCAGTATTTT
CASSFRSGGQGTDTQYF
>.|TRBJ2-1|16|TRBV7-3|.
TGTGCCAGCAGCTCTTTGGCGGGGAAGGCCTACAATGAGCAGTTCTTC
CASSSLAGKAYNEQFF
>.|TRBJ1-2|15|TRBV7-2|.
TGTGCCAGCACCCCTCTCGGTTCCACTAACTATGGCTACACCTTC
CASTPLGSTNYGYTF
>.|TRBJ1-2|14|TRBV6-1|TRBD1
TGTGCCAGCAGTGCAACGGGACAGGGGAGTGGCTACACCTTC
CASSATGQGSGYTF
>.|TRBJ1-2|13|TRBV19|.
TGTGCCAGTAGTATTCGCAGGGACTATGGCTACACCTTC
CASSIRRDYGYTF
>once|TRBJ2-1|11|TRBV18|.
TGTGCCAGCTCCCGCGCCCATGAGCAGTTCTTC
CASSRAHEQFF
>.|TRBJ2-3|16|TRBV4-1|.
TGCGCCAGCAGCCAAGATTCGCCCGCTCCGGGAGATACGCAGTATTTT
CASSQDSPAPGDTQYF
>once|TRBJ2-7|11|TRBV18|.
TGTGCCAGCTCACCCTCCTCCGAGCAGTACTTC
CASSPSSEQYF
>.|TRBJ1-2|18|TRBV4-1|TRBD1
TGCGCCAGCAGCCAAGGATCCCACAGGGGAAATTCTAACTATGGCTACACCTTC
CASSQGSHRGNSNYGYTF
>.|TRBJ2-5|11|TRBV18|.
TGTGCCAGCTCGGGGCGGGAGACCCAGTACTTC
CASSGRETQYF
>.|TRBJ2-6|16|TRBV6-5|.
TGTGCCAGCAGTTACAAACCCTACTCTGGGGCCAACGTCCTGACTTTC
CASSYKPYSGANVLTF
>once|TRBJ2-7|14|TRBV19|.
TGTGCCAGTAGTACCCCCGGGACACCCTACGAGCAGTACTTC
CASSTPGTPYEQYF
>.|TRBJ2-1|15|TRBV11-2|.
TGTGCCAGCAGCTTAGCGGGGCGGGGATTCAATGAGCAGTTCTTC
CASSLAGRGFNEQFF
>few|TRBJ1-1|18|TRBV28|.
TGTGCCAGCAGTTTACCGGTGGGTTGGGGCATGCTTAACACTGAAGCTTTCTTT
CASSLPVGWGMLNTEAFF
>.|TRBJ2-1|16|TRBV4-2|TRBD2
TGTGCCAGCAGCCAAGCTCTAGCGGGGGGGCCTAGTGAGCAGTTCTTC
CASSQALAGGPSEQFF
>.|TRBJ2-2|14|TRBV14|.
TGTGCCAGCAGCCAAGATGGAGGGGCCGGGGAGCTGTTTTTT
CASSQDGGAGELFF
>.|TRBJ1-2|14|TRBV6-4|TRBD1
TGTGCCAGCAGTGACCCCCGGGACAGGGATGGCTACACCTTC
CASSDPRDRDGYTF
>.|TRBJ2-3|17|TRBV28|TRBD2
TGTGCCAGCAGTTCGGGACTAGCGGGGGGGCACACAGATACGCAGTATTTT
CASSSGLAGGHTDTQYF
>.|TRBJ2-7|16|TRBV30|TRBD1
TGTGCCTGGCAGCGGCGCCGGGACAGCAGCTCCTACGAGCAGTACTTC
CAWQRRRDSSSYEQYF
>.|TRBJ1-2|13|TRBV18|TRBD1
TGTGCCAGCTCACGGGACAGGTACTATGGCTACACCTTC
CASSRDRYYGYTF